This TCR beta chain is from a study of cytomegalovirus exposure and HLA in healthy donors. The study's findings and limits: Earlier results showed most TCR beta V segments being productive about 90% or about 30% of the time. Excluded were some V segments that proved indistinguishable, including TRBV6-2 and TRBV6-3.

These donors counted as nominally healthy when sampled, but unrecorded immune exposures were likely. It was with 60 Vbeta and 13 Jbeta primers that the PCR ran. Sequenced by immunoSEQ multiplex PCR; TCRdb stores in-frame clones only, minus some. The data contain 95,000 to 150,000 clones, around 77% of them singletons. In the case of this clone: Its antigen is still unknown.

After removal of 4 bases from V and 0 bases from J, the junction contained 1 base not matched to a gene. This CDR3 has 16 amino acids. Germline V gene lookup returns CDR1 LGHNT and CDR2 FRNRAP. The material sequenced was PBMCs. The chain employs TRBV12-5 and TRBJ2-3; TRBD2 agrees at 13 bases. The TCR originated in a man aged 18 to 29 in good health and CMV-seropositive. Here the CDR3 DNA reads TGTGCTAGTGGTTCGGGACTAGCGGGGAGCACAGATACGCAGTATTTT. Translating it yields CASGSGLAGSTDTQYF. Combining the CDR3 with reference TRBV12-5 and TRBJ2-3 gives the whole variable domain DARVTQTPRHKVTEMGQEVTMRCQPILGHNTVFWYRQTMMQGLELLAYFRNRAPLDDSGMPKDRFSAEMPDATLATLKIQPSEPRDSAVYFCASGSGLAGSTDTQYFGPGTRLTVL.